A single T cell receptor (beta chain) is shown here with its context. Produced via immunoSEQ multiplex PCR; TCRdb's table is partial and in-frame only. The sample lists 75,000 to 95,000 clones; approximately 93% were seen once. The record originates from a study of control samples from healthy donors and cancer patients. The sequenced sample was blood. The TCR sequence derives from a woman in her 30s in good health.

This CDR3 is CATETGANYGYTF. CDR3 DNA: TGTGCCACCGAAACCGGCGCTAACTATGGCTACACCTTC. The genes are TRBV10-3 and TRBJ1-2; no definite D call. The V gene's germline CDR1 is ENHRY and CDR2 SYGVKD. V was clipped by 10 bases and J by 0 bases, with 12 bases between them. The CDR3 is made up of 13 amino acids.